This TCR beta chain is from a study of neurological immune-mediated disorders (dated by TCRdb to between 2017 and 2020). Broadly, across the study: The study compared peripheral blood TCR-beta repertoires of HTLV-I-associated myelopathy (HAM/TSP) patients, multiple sclerosis patients and healthy controls using UMI-based sequencing. The approximately 100 TCR-beta libraries included longitudinal samples, technical triplicates and paired sorted CD4+ and CD8+ T-cell subsets alongside PBMC samples. Longitudinal HAM/TSP donors and healthy donors each had 3 time-points at intervals of roughly 3-40 months. The cohort was made up of 68 subjects, consisting of around 15 HAM/TSP patients, about 35 multiple sclerosis patients and about 20 healthy controls. The paper's findings and limits, for the study overall: Across subjects, expanded clones never shared an identical CDR3 amino acid sequence, which suggests that the TCR-beta repertoires in every group were private. The highest TCR clonal expansion was observed in HAM/TSP patients, whereas the lowest was observed in MS patients, even when compared with healthy controls.

cDNA was synthesized by template-switch 5'RACE using a primer carrying a 10-nucleotide random unique molecular identifier by which each TCR transcript was tagged. Every sequencing run yielded over 180 million TCR-beta sequences covering 15-18 subjects. Total RNA was extracted with the RNeasy kit. Using the KAPA Real-time Library Amplification kit, TCR-beta VDJ regions were amplified with primers for the TCR constant region and the 5'RACE anchor. A first PCR added sample indexes and Illumina adaptors, after which a second PCR increased the library yield. The roughly 650 bp TCR product was size-selected on a 2% E-gel SizeSelection system after Ampure bead purification. Before pooling, library quality was checked on a Bioanalyzer, concentration was measured with Qubit, and libraries were quantified with the Kapa Library Quantification kit. Paired-end 2 x 150 bp sequencing of the libraries was performed on an Illumina HiSeq 2500. To increase sequence diversity, about 23-30% phiX was spiked into each library pool. The source study handled its data this way. Quality-filtered reads were processed with the UMI-based MiGEC pipeline, which removed over 75% of raw TCR sequences during error correction. IMGT germline references were used for alignment of VDJ genes, and clonotypes were defined by a unique CDR3 amino acid sequence together with V-J genes. Clonal expansion, Shannon diversity and CDR3 relatedness were evaluated with VDJtools (CalcPairwiseDistances, ClusterSamples), while phylogenetic trees were built in CLCbio workbench. Using coefficient-of-variation modelling across technical triplicates, the study counted a clone as expanded if it had at least 8 unique UMIs. TCRdb trimmed public reads at Q25 via fastp, called clones via MiXCR and kept in-frame beta chains. Each CDR3 protein appears once, grouped with its most common genes and DNA. The V and J calls and clone size are TCRdb's, not the authors'. This sample is represented by approximately 47,000 distinct CDR3 sequences; 12% of them were singletons. Of the sample, 9% falls within the top ten clones.

Many counts were recorded for this clonotype. Its antigen specificity is not known. No clone much larger than this one lies a single base away; base qualities are absent. In the paper's terms, the time point label means: longitudinal time-point 3. For unsorted PBMC libraries, 2 million PBMCs were used after storage in RNAlater at -80 degrees C until RNA extraction. Peripheral blood was subjected to Ficoll-Hypaque density gradient centrifugation to isolate PBMCs, which were then cryopreserved in liquid nitrogen. The V and J ends are trimmed by 0 bases and 7 bases, leaving 18 bases between them. CDR1 and CDR2, per the germline V gene (reference sequence), are DFQATT and SNEGSKA. The CDR3 has 16 amino acids, counting the end cysteine and phenylalanine. Just CDR3 DNA is preserved here, 48 bases in frame from base 1.

The clonotype was recovered from a male donor with HTLV-1-associated myelopathy (HAM/TSP). Sequencing was done on a sample of PBMCs. This chain joins TRBV20-1 to TRBJ2-2; TRBD2 is a weak D gene call, 5 bases matching. Here the CDR3 is given as CSARDSVLAGGGELFF. The sequenced DNA is TGCAGTGCTAGAGATAGCGTCCTAGCCGGCGGCGGGGAGCTGTTTTTT.